This TCR beta chain derives from a study of cytomegalovirus exposure and HLA in healthy donors. Whole-study findings and limits: It was 150 to 200 TCR beta chains that were listed as cytomegalovirus-associated. Among the CMV-associated chains, three were confirmed in vitro as specific for CMV antigens.

This clone showed up just a few times. Antigen specificity is unknown. Profiling relied on immunoSEQ multiplex PCR, and the TCRdb table lists in-frame clones only, not all of them. This sample has about 120,000 clones, with roughly 89% found just once. This CDR3 has 14 residues. V lost 1 base, J lost 5 bases, and 9 bases lay in between. In germline, CDR1 is KGHSH, CDR2 LQKENI. V gene TRBV18 combines with J gene TRBJ1-5; D is perhaps TRBD1 (6 bases). The TCR comes from a woman aged 18-35 years in good health and CMV-seronegative. Sequencing used PBMCs. The CDR3 sequence: CASSPRAGDQPQHF. The CDR3 nucleotides are TGTGCCAGCTCACCACGGGCAGGGGATCAGCCCCAGCATTTT. Complete variable domain (other parts from reference TRBV18 and TRBJ1-5): NAGVMQNPRHLVRRRGQEARLRCSPMKGHSHVYWYRQLPEEGLKFMVYLQKENIIDESGMPKERFSAEFPKEGPSILRIQQVVRGDSAAYFCASSPRAGDQPQHFGDGTRLSIL.